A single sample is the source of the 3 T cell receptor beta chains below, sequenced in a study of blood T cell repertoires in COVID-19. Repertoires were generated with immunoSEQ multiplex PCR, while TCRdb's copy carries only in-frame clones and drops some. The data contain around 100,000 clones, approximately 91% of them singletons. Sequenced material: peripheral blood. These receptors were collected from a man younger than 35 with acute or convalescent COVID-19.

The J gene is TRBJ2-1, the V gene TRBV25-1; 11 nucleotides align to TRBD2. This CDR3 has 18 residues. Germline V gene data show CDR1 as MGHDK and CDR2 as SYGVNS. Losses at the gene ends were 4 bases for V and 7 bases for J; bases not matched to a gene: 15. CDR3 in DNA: TGTGCCAGCAGTGTTGGCCTAGCGGGGGGCCATGCCTGGAATGAGCAGTTCTTC. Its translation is CASSVGLAGGHAWNEQFF.

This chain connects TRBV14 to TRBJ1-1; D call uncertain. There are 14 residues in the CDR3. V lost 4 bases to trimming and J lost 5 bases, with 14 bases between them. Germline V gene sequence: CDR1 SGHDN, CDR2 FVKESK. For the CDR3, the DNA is TGTGCCAGCAGCCTCTATCAGGCGGGGACTGAAGCTTTCTTT. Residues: CASSLYQAGTEAFF.

In DNA, the CDR3 is TGTGCCAGCAGCGTAGGAGGGGACAGGGGGCCGTCTGAGACCCAGTACTTC. It is translated as CASSVGGDRGPSETQYF. The genes are TRBV9 and TRBJ2-5, with 12 bases lining up with TRBD1. Trimming took 0 bases from V and 5 from J; bases not matched to a gene: 8. The CDR3 consists of 17 residues. The germline CDR1 and CDR2 sequences are SGDLS and YYNGEE. Supplemented by reference TRBV9 and TRBJ2-5, the full variable domain reads DSGVTQTPKHLITATGQRVTLRCSPRSGDLSVYWYQQSLDQGLQFLIQYYNGEERAKGNILERFSAQQFPDLHSELNLSSLELGDSALYFCASSVGGDRGPSETQYFGPGTRLLVL.